Given below is one T cell receptor beta chain in context. The target antigen is unknown. The data were obtained in a study of memory CD4+ T cells and cytomegalovirus serostatus. Study-wide context: Donors were healthy Belgian adults, 10 or so CMV seropositive and 24 seronegative. The study, taken as a whole, reports: Median bootstrapped AUC for CMV status was around 0.96 originally, less than 0.92 US-trained. Each of approximately 63 CMV-associated TCRbeta sequences occurred in one to five individuals.

TCRdb's copy holds only in-frame clones and misses some; the assay was immunoSEQ multiplex PCR. The sample holds about 58,000 clones; approximately 82% are singletons and the top ten take approximately 0.5%. Single viable CD3+CD4+CD8-CD45RO+ cells were sorted as the memory CD4+ T cells. Serum IgG to CMV pp150, pp28, p38 and p52 defined serostatus. The receptor was isolated from an adult in good health and CMV-seronegative. Some clones in this sample may be carry-over from other donors' samples. Specimen: memory CD4+ T cells from blood.

The CDR3 region has the DNA TGTGCCAGCAGCTACGCCGGGACCGAAGCCTACGAGCAGTACTTC. It translates to CASSYAGTEAYEQYF. V gene TRBV7-2 combines with J gene TRBJ2-7; D might be TRBD1 or TRBD2, each matching 5 bases. This CDR3 is built from 15 residues. Germline V gene data show CDR1 as SGHTA and CDR2 as FQGNSA. Trimming shortened V by 4 bases and J by 2 bases, and 15 bases separated the two germline ends. Drawing the rest from reference TRBV7-2 and TRBJ2-7, the complete variable domain is GAGVSQSPSNKVTEKGKDVELRCDPISGHTALYWYRQSLGQGLEFLIYFQGNSAPDKSGLPSDRFSAERTGGSVSTLTIQRTQQEDSAVYLCASSYAGTEAYEQYFGPGTRLTVT.